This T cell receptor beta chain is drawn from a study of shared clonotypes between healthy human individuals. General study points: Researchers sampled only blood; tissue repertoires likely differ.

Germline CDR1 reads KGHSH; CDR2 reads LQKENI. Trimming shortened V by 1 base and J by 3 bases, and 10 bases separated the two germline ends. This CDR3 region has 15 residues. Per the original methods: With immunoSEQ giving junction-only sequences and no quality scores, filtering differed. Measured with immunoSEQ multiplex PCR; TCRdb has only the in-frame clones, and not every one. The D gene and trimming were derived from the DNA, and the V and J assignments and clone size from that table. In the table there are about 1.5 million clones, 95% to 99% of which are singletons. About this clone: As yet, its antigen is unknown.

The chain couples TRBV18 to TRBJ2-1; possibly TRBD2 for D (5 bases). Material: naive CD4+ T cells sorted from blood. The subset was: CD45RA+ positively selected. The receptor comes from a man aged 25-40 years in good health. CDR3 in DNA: TGTGCCAGCTCACCACGGAGAGGGAGCTACAATGAGCAGTTCTTC. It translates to CASSPRRGSYNEQFF.